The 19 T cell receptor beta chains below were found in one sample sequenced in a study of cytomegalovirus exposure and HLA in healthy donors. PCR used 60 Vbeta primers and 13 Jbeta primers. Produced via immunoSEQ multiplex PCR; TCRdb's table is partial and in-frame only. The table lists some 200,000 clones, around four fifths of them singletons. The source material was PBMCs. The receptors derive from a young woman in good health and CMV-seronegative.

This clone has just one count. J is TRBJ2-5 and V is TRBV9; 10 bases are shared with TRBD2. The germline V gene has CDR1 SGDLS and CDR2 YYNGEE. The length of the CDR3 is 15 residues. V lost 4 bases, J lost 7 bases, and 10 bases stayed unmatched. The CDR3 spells CASSTLAGELGTQYF. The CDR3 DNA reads TGTGCCAGCAGCACCCTAGCGGGGGAACTAGGGACCCAGTACTTC. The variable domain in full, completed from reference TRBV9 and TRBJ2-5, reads DSGVTQTPKHLITATGQRVTLRCSPRSGDLSVYWYQQSLDQGLQFLIQYYNGEERAKGNILERFSAQQFPDLHSELNLSSLELGDSALYFCASSTLAGELGTQYFGPGTRLLVL.

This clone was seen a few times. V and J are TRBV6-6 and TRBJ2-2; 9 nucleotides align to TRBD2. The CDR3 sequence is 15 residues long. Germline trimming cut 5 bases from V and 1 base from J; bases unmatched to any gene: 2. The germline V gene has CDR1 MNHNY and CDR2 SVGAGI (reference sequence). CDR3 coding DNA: TGTGCCAGCAGTCCAGCGGGGGGGAACACCGGGGAGCTGTTTTTT. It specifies CASSPAGGNTGELFF.

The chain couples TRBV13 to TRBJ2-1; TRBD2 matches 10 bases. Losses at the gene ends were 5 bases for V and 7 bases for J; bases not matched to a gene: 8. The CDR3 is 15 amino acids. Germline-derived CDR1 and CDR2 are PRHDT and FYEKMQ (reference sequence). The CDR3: CASSPGVAGGNEQFF. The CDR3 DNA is TGTGCCAGCAGCCCCGGGGTAGCGGGGGGTAATGAGCAGTTCTTC.

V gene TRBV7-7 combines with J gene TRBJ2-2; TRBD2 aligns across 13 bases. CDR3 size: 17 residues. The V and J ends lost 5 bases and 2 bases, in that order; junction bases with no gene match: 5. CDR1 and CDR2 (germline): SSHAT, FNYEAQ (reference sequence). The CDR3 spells CASSAGLAGANTGELFF. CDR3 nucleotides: TGTGCCAGCAGCGCCGGACTAGCGGGGGCCAACACCGGGGAGCTGTTTTTT.

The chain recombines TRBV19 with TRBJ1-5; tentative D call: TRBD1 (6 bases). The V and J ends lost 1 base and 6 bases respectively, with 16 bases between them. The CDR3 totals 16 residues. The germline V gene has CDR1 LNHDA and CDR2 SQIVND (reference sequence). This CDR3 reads CASSIVQGTVAQPQHF. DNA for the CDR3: TGTGCCAGTAGTATAGTACAGGGAACGGTTGCTCAGCCCCAGCATTTT.

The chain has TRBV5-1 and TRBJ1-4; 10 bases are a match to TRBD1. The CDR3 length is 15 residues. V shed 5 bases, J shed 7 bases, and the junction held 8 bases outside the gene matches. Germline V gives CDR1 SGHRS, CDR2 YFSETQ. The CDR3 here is CASRLGGTGAEKLFF. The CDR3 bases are TGCGCCAGCAGGCTTGGTGGGACAGGGGCTGAAAAACTGTTTTTT.

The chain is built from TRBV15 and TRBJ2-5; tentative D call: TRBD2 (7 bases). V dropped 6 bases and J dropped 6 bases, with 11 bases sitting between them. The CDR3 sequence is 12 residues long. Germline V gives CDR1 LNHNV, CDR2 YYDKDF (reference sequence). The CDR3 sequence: CATSGGAKTQYF. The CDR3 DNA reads TGTGCCACCAGTGGGGGGGCAAAGACCCAGTACTTC.

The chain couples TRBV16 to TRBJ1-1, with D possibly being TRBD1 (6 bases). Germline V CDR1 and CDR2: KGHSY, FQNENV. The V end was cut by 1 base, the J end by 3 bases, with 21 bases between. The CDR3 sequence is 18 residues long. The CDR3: CASSQFTHSRGQDTEAFF. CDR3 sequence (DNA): TGTGCCAGCAGCCAATTCACACATTCGCGGGGGCAGGACACTGAAGCTTTCTTT. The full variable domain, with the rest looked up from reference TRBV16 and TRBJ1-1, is GEEVAQTPKHLVRGEGQKAKLYCAPIKGHSYVFWYQQVLKNEFKFLISFQNENVFDETGMPKERFSAKCLPNSPCSLEIQATKLEDSAVYFCASSQFTHSRGQDTEAFFGQGTRLTVV.

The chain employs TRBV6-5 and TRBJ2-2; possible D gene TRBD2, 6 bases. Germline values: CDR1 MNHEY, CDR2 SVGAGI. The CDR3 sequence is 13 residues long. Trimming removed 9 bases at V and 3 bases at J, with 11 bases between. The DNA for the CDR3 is TGTGCCAGTCGGAGGGGTTACACCGGGGAGCTGTTTTTT. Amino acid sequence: CASRRGYTGELFF.

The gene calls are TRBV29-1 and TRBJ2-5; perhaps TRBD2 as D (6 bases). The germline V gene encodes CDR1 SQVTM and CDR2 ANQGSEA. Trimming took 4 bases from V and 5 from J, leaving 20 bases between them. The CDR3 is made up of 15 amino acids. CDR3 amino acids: CSVANGLTFLETQYF. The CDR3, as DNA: TGCAGCGTTGCAAACGGACTAACGTTCTTGGAGACCCAGTACTTC.

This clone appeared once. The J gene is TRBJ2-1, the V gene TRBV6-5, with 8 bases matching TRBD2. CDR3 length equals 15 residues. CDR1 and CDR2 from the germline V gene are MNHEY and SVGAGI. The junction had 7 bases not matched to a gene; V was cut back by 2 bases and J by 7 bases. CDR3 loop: CASSYGGRQKNEQFF. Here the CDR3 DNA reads TGTGCCAGCAGTTACGGCGGGAGGCAAAAAAATGAGCAGTTCTTC.

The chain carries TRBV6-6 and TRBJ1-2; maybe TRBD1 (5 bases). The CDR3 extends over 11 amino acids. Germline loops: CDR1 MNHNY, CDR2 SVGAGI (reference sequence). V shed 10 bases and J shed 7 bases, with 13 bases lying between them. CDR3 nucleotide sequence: TGTGCCACAGTCACCAGGGTTGGCTACACCTTC. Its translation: CATVTRVGYTF.

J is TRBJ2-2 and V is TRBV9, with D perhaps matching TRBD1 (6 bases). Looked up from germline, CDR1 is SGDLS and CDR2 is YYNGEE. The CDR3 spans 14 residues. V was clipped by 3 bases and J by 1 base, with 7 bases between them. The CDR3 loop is CASSAGQNTGELFF. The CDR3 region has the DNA TGTGCCAGCAGCGCGGGACAGAACACCGGGGAGCTGTTTTTT.

CDR3 nucleotide sequence: TGTGCCAGCAGCCTGGGACTTAACAATGAGCAGTTCTTC. This encodes CASSLGLNNEQFF. The gene calls are TRBV27 and TRBJ2-1; TRBD2 is a possible D gene (6 bases). The CDR3 consists of 13 residues. Germline assignment: CDR1 MNHEY and CDR2 SMNVEV (reference sequence). Trimming left V 6 bases short and J 5 bases short, with 11 bases between.

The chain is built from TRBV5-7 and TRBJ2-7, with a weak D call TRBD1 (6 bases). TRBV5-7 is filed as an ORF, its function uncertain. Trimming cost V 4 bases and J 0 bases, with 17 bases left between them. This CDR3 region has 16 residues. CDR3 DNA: TGTGCCAGCAGCGTAGGACAGTCCTCAATCTCCTACGAGCAGTACTTC. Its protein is CASSVGQSSISYEQYF.

The CDR3 sequence: CASSETEPRSSNQPQHF. In DNA form, the CDR3 reads TGCGCCAGCAGTGAAACCGAGCCCCGAAGTAGCAATCAGCCCCAGCATTTT. J is TRBJ1-5 and V is TRBV10-1; D remains ambiguous. The CDR3 sequence is 17 residues long. Germline CDR1 reads WNHNN; CDR2 reads SYGVQD (reference sequence). Trimming shortened V by 3 bases and J by 0 bases, and 15 bases separated the two germline ends.

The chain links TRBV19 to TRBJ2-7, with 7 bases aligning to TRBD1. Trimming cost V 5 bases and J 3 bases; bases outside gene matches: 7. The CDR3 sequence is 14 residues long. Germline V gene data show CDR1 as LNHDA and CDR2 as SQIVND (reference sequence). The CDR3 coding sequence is TGTGCCAGTAGTCGTCCGGGACAGAGCTACGAGCAGTACTTC. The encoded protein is CASSRPGQSYEQYF.

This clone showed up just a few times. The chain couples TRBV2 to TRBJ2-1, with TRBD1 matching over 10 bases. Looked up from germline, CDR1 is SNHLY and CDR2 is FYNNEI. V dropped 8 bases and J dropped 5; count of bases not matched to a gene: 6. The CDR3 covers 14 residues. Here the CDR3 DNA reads TGTGCCAGCCAAACCGGGACAGGGGACAATGAGCAGTTCTTC. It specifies CASQTGTGDNEQFF.

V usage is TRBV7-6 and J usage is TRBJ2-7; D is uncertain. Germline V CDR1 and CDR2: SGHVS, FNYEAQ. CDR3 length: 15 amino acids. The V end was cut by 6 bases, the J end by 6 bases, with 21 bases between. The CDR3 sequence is CASSALPQDPGEQYF. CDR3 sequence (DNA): TGTGCCAGCAGTGCGTTACCGCAGGATCCAGGCGAGCAGTACTTC.